This TCR beta chain was recorded in a study of control samples from healthy donors and cancer patients. The CDR3 extends over 14 amino acids. The V gene lost 7 bases and the J gene lost 2 bases, with 17 bases spanning the gap. Germline-derived CDR1 and CDR2 are SQVTM and ANQGSEA. Using immunoSEQ multiplex PCR, the repertoire was profiled, and TCRdb retains in-frame clones only, with some absent. Of some 45,000 clones detected, less than 90% appear once; the ten largest clones hold about half. This TCR came from a man between 60 and 75 years old in good health. What was sequenced was blood. This chain joins TRBV29-1 and TRBJ1-1; TRBD1 might be the D (5 bases). The CDR3 spells CSGGDGFKNTEAFF. Written as DNA, the CDR3 is TGCAGCGGAGGGGACGGTTTTAAAAACACTGAAGCTTTCTTT.